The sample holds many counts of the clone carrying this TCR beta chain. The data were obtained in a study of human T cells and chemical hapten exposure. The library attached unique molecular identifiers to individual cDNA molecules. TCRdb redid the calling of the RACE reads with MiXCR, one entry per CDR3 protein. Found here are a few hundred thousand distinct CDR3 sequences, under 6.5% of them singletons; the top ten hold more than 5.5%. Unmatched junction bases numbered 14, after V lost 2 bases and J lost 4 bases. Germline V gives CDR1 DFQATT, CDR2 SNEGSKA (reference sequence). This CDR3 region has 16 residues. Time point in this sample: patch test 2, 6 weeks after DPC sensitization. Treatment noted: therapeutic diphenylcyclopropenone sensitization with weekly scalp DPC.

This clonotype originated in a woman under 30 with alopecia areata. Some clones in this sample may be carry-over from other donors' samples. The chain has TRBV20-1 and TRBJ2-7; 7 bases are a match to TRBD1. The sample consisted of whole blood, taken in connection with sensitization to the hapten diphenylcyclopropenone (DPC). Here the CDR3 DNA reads TGCAGTGCTAGATCCCCCCAGGGGGTTTTTTCTTACGAGCAGTACTTC. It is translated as CSARSPQGVFSYEQYF.